The rows below give T cell receptor beta chains drawn from one sample of a study of cytomegalovirus exposure and HLA in healthy donors. Clones were read by immunoSEQ multiplex PCR, and TCRdb kept only the in-frame ones, dropping some. The profile shows 100,000 or so clones, 75% of them singletons. Sample: PBMCs. These receptors all stem from a man in his forties or fifties in good health and CMV-seronegative. Both conserved end residues are part of each CDR3. D genes are given only for firm matches. Clone size appears in some rows only: once, few, many, or a class for an expanded clone.

abundance	j_gene	v_gene	d_gene	CDR3aa	CDR3nt
few	TRBJ1-5	TRBV29-1	NA	CSVAGLDNQPQHF	TGCAGCGTAGCAGGGTTGGACAATCAGCCCCAGCATTTT
NA	TRBJ2-5	TRBV4-1	NA	CASSLRQVEGETQYF	TGCGCCAGCAGCCTTCGACAGGTGGAAGGGGAGACCCAGTACTTC
NA	TRBJ1-2	TRBV5-5	NA	CASSFNQGYTF	TGTGCCAGCAGCTTTAATCAGGGCTACACCTTC
NA	TRBJ2-7	TRBV19	NA	CASSIRGQGYEQYF	TGTGCCAGTAGTATCCGAGGCCAAGGCTACGAGCAGTACTTC
few	TRBJ2-7	TRBV5-6	TRBD1	CASRPQGAWYEQYF	TGTGCCAGCAGGCCACAGGGGGCTTGGTACGAGCAGTACTTC
once	TRBJ2-7	TRBV27	NA	CASSPTPGYEQYF	TGTGCCAGCAGCCCCACCCCAGGGTACGAGCAGTACTTC
NA	TRBJ1-6	TRBV5-6	NA	CASSDSGSYNSPLHF	TGTGCCAGCAGCGACAGTGGCTCATATAATTCACCCCTCCACTTT
NA	TRBJ2-7	TRBV6-6	TRBD2	CASRPTSGAPYEQYF	TGTGCCAGCAGACCGACTAGCGGGGCACCCTACGAGCAGTACTTC
NA	TRBJ2-7	TRBV7-9	TRBD1	CASSLYDRGHEQYF	TGTGCCAGCAGCTTATACGACAGGGGCCACGAGCAGTACTTC
NA	TRBJ1-2	TRBV7-2	NA	CASSFSDFNRGYTF	TGTGCCAGCAGCTTTTCGGACTTCAACCGTGGCTACACCTTC
NA	TRBJ1-5	TRBV30	NA	CAVSFSDSSNQPQHF	TGTGCCGTCTCGTTTTCGGACAGCAGCAATCAGCCCCAGCATTTT
NA	TRBJ2-3	TRBV6-6	NA	CASSYGPGADTQYF	TGTGCCAGCAGTTACGGGCCGGGAGCAGATACGCAGTATTTT
NA	TRBJ2-7	TRBV5-1	TRBD2	CASSSGTSFPEQYF	TGCGCCAGCAGCTCGGGGACTAGTTTCCCCGAGCAGTACTTC
NA	TRBJ1-2	TRBV19	TRBD1	CASSAGTGDYGYTF	TGTGCCAGTAGTGCCGGGACAGGGGACTATGGCTACACCTTC
NA	TRBJ1-5	TRBV5-6	NA	CASSLVGDQPQHF	TGTGCCAGCAGCTTGGTAGGGGATCAGCCCCAGCATTTT
NA	TRBJ2-3	TRBV5-1	TRBD1	CASRQGQGAIADTQYF	TGCGCCAGCAGACAAGGACAGGGGGCGATTGCAGATACGCAGTATTTT
NA	TRBJ2-7	TRBV18	TRBD1	CASSPPQGAFSEQYF	TGTGCCAGCTCACCGCCACAGGGGGCATTTTCCGAGCAGTACTTC
NA	TRBJ2-2	TRBV2	TRBD2	CASTLGPSGIGGELFF	TGTGCCAGCACCCTGGGTCCTAGCGGGATAGGCGGGGAGCTGTTTTTT
NA	TRBJ1-3	TRBV15	TRBD1	CATSRAGQGAIRGGNTIYF	TGTGCCACCAGCAGAGCGGGACAGGGGGCTATAAGAGGTGGAAACACCATATATTTT
NA	TRBJ1-5	TRBV29-1	NA	CSAKQGGDQPQHF	TGCAGCGCAAAACAAGGAGGGGATCAGCCCCAGCATTTT
NA	TRBJ1-5	TRBV6-5	NA	CASSFHPTGSNQPQHF	TGTGCCAGCAGTTTCCACCCAACAGGGTCCAATCAGCCCCAGCATTTT
NA	TRBJ2-5	TRBV5-1	TRBD1	CASSLVTGGKETQYF	TGCGCCAGCAGCTTGGTGACAGGGGGCAAAGAGACCCAGTACTTC
few	TRBJ1-2	TRBV19	TRBD1	CASNNPGGTNYGYTF	TGTGCCAGTAACAACCCAGGGGGCACCAACTATGGCTACACCTTC
NA	TRBJ2-1	TRBV5-5	NA	CASSPIPGRDNEQFF	TGTGCCAGCAGCCCGATTCCCGGGCGGGACAATGAGCAGTTCTTC
NA	TRBJ1-2	TRBV19	NA	CASSEHTLKRGTTNYGYTF	TGTGCCAGTAGCGAACATACCCTAAAACGGGGGACGACTAACTATGGCTACACCTTC
NA	TRBJ2-3	TRBV6-4	TRBD2	CASSDSTGGGTDTQYF	TGTGCCAGCAGTGACTCGACTGGGGGAGGGACAGATACGCAGTATTTT